Presented here are 14 T cell receptor beta chains from one specimen sequenced in a study of beta chain features in type 1 diabetes. Study findings and constraints: Moderate but significant shortening of TCRB CDR3s was recorded in all four CD4+ subsets from Type 1 diabetes patients.

What was sequenced were expressed TCRB transcripts, since all of the isolated RNA had been reverse transcribed. Method: immunoSEQ multiplex PCR; TCRdb's copy keeps in-frame clones and lacks some. The top ten clones hold around 0.022% of a sample with under 850,000 clones, 10% to 15% of them seen once. No antigen has been identified for these receptors. Sequencing was performed on naive CD4+ T cells from blood. The origin of the receptors is a man between 18 and 29 years old with type 1 diabetes.

This clone showed up just a few times. The chain employs TRBV18 and TRBJ2-1; D is perhaps TRBD1 (6 bases). V lost 3 bases and J 4 bases, leaving 13 bases between the germline ends. The CDR3 consists of 15 residues. The germline gives CDR1 KGHSH, CDR2 LQKENI. DNA for the CDR3: TGTGCCAGCTCACCCCAACAGGGCGATTACAATGAGCAGTTCTTC. It is translated as CASSPQQGDYNEQFF. The full variable domain, completed using reference TRBV18 and TRBJ2-1, is NAGVMQNPRHLVRRRGQEARLRCSPMKGHSHVYWYRQLPEEGLKFMVYLQKENIIDESGMPKERFSAEFPKEGPSILRIQQVVRGDSAAYFCASSPQQGDYNEQFFGPGTRLTVL.

CDR3 DNA: TGTGCCAGCAGTGGAAGAAGAGGGGAGACCCAGTACTTC. It specifies CASSGRRGETQYF. V is TRBV6-1 and J is TRBJ2-5, with D perhaps matching TRBD2 (5 bases). The CDR3 totals 13 residues. The V gene's germline CDR1 is MNHNS and CDR2 SASEGT. V lost 4 bases and J lost 5, with 11 bases in between.

The chain links TRBV14 to TRBJ2-3; D not resolved. Trimming pared 2 bases from V and 2 bases from J, leaving 8 bases between. This CDR3 region has 14 residues. Per the germline V gene, CDR1 is SGHDN and CDR2 is FVKESK. This chain's CDR3 is CASSQSRSTDTQYF. CDR3 nucleotides: TGTGCCAGCAGCCAAAGCCGGTCCACAGATACGCAGTATTTT.

The chain is built from TRBV30 and TRBJ1-2, with 9 bases aligning to TRBD1. CDR3 length: 15 residues. Per the germline V gene, CDR1 is GTSNPN and CDR2 is SVGIG (reference sequence). The ends lost 1 base at V and 9 bases at J; junction bases unmatched: 12. CDR3 sequence reads: CAWSAQGQGGFRYTF. CDR3 sequence (DNA): TGTGCCTGGAGTGCCCAGGGACAGGGAGGGTTTCGCTACACCTTC.

In regard to this clone: Other DNA variants within this sample encode the same CDR3. The V call is TRBV20-1, the J call TRBJ1-1; D not certain. The CDR3 has 10 amino acids. V lost 4 bases and J lost 4, with 4 bases in between. Germline CDR1 reads DFQATT; CDR2 reads SNEGSKA (reference sequence). CDR3 in amino acids: CSAIGTEAFF. For the CDR3, the DNA is TGCAGTGCTATTGGCACTGAAGCTTTCTTT.

The sample holds a few counts of this clone. The J gene is TRBJ2-7, the V gene TRBV29-1; 13 positions match TRBD2. Germline assignment: CDR1 SQVTM and CDR2 ANQGSEA. This CDR3 is 15 amino acids long. The junction had 4 bases not matched to a gene; V was cut back by 5 bases and J by 0 bases. The CDR3 here is CSVWGLAGHSYEQYF. For the CDR3, the DNA is TGCAGCGTTTGGGGACTAGCGGGGCACTCCTACGAGCAGTACTTC.

This clone was seen more than once but under ten times. The chain carries TRBV29-1 and TRBJ2-1, with D maybe TRBD2 (5 bases). V lost 2 bases and J 3 bases, leaving 8 bases between the germline ends. The CDR3 contains 13 residues. Per the germline V gene, CDR1 is SQVTM and CDR2 is ANQGSEA. The CDR3 coding sequence is TGCAGCGTTGAAAGCGGCCTCTACAATGAGCAGTTCTTC. This gives the protein CSVESGLYNEQFF.

The chain joins TRBV29-1 to TRBJ2-3; 9 nucleotides align to TRBD1. V shed 7 bases and J 4 bases; nucleotides not matched to a gene: 9. The germline gives CDR1 SQVTM, CDR2 ANQGSEA. The CDR3 spans 14 residues. CDR3 amino acids: CSAPDRGTADTQYF. CDR3 in DNA: TGCAGCGCCCCGGACAGGGGAACCGCAGATACGCAGTATTTT.

V usage is TRBV5-1 and J usage is TRBJ1-1; D possibly corresponds to TRBD1 (5 bases). CDR1 SGHRS and CDR2 YFSETQ come from the germline V gene. This CDR3 is built from 13 residues. With 4 bases removed from V and 2 bases from J, the gap between germline ends came to 9 bases. CDR3 DNA: TGCGCCAGCAGCGGGGACCTAAACACTGAAGCTTTCTTT. It translates to CASSGDLNTEAFF.

This clone showed up just a few times. The chain uses TRBV5-1 and TRBJ2-7; 8 nucleotides align to TRBD1. V was pared by 4 bases and J by 4 bases, with 7 bases of the junction left unmatched. Per the germline V gene, CDR1 is SGHRS and CDR2 is YFSETQ. The CDR3 sequence is 14 residues long. The CDR3 here is CASSDRTGKYEQYF. The CDR3 DNA reads as TGCGCCAGCAGCGACCGGACAGGGAAGTACGAGCAGTACTTC.

V is TRBV7-9 and J is TRBJ1-6; tentative D call: TRBD1 (5 bases). Germline V gives CDR1 SEHNR, CDR2 FQNEAQ (reference sequence). The CDR3 sequence is 14 residues long. Trimming shortened V by 1 base and J by 13 bases, and 14 bases separated the two germline ends. The CDR3 nucleotides are TGTGCCAGCAGCTTAGAGGGCCGTTGGGGCCCCCTCCACTTT. Protein: CASSLEGRWGPLHF.

This chain joins TRBV9 and TRBJ1-6; D not certain. V was trimmed by 0 bases and J by 4 bases, leaving 2 bases between them. This CDR3 has 13 residues. Germline CDR1 reads SGDLS; CDR2 reads YYNGEE. For the CDR3, the DNA is TGTGCCAGCAGCGTAGAATATAATTCACCCCTCCACTTT. This sequence encodes CASSVEYNSPLHF.

The chain carries TRBV5-1 and TRBJ1-1, with 9 bases that match TRBD1. Germline V lookup: CDR1 SGHRS, CDR2 YFSETQ. The CDR3 runs to 16 residues. V was clipped by 4 bases and J by 3 bases; unmatched bases: 10. DNA of the CDR3: TGCGCCAGCAGCCTGGAGGGGACAGGGATGGACACTGAAGCTTTCTTT. This codes for CASSLEGTGMDTEAFF.

This clone showed up just a few times. The rearrangement joins TRBV6-1 to TRBJ2-7, with TRBD1 matching over 11 bases. J was trimmed by 5 bases and V by 1 base; bases with no gene match: 4. This CDR3 is 15 amino acids long. Germline loops: CDR1 MNHNS, CDR2 SASEGT. Written as DNA, the CDR3 is TGTGCCAGCAGTGAAGAGCGGACAGGGGGCAACGAGCAGTACTTC. It yields the protein CASSEERTGGNEQYF.